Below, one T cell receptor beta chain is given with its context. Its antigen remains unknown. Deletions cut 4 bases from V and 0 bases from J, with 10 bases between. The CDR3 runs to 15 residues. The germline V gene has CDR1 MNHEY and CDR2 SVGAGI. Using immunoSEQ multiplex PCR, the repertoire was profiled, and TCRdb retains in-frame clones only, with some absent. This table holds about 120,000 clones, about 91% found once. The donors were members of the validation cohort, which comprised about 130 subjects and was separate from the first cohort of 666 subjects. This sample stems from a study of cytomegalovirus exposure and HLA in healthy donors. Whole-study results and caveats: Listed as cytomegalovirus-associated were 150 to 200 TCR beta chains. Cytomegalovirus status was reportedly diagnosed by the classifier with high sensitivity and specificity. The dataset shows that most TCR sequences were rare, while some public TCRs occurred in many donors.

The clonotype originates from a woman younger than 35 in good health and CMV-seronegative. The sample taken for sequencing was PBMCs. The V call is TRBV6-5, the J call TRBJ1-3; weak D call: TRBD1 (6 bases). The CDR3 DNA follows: TGTGCCAGCAGTTCACAGGGTTACTCTGGAAACACCATATATTTT. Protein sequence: CASSSQGYSGNTIYF.